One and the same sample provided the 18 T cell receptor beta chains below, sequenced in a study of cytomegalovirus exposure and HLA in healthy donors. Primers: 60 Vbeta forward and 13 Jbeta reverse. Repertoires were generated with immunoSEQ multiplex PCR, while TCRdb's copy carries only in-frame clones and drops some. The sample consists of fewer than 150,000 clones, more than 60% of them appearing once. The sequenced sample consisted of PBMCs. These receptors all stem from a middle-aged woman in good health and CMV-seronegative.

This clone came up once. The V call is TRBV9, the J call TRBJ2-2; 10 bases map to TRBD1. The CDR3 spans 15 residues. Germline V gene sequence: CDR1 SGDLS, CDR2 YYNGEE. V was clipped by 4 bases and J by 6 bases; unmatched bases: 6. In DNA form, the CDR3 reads TGTGCCAGCAGCATACCCGGGACAGGGGCCGGGGAGCTGTTTTTT. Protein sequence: CASSIPGTGAGELFF.

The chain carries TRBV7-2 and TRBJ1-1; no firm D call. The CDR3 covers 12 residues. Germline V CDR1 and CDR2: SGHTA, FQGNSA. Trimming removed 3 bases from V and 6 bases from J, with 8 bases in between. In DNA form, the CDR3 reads TGTGCCAGCAGCTTTCAGCGGGCTGAAGCTTTCTTT. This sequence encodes CASSFQRAEAFF.

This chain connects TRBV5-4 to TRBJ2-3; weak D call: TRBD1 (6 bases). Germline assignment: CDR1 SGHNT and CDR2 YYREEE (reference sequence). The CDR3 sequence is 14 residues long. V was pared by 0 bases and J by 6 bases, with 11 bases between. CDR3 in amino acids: CASSLGGGFDTQYF. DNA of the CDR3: TGTGCCAGCAGCTTGGGTGGGGGCTTTGATACGCAGTATTTT. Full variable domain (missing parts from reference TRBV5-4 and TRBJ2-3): ETGVTQSPTHLIKTRGQQVTLRCSSQSGHNTVSWYQQALGQGPQFIFQYYREEENGRGNFPPRFSGLQFPNYSSELNVNALELDDSALYLCASSLGGGFDTQYFGPGTRLTVL.

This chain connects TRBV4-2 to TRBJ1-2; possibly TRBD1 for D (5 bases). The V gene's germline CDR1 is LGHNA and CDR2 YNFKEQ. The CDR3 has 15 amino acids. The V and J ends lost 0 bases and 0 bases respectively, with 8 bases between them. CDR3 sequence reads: CASSQDRQSNYGYTF. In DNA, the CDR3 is TGTGCCAGCAGCCAAGATCGACAGTCTAACTATGGCTACACCTTC.

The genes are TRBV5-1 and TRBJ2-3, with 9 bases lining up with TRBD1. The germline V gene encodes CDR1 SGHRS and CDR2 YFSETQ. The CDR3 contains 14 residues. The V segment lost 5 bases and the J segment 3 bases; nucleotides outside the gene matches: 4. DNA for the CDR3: TGCGCCAGCAGTTTCGGACAGGGGACAGATACGCAGTATTTT. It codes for CASSFGQGTDTQYF.

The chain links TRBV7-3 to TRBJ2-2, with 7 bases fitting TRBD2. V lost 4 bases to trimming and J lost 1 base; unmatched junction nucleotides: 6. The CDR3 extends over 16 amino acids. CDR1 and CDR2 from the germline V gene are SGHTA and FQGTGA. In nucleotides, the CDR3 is TGTGCCAGCAGCTCCCCTTCGGGAGGGAACACCGGGGAGCTGTTTTTT. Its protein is CASSSPSGGNTGELFF.

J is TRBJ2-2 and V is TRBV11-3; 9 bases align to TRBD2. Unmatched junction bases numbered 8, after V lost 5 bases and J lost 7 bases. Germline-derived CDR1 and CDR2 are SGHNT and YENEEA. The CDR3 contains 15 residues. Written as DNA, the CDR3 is TGTGCCAGCAGCCCGGCGGCGGGGGGGATCGGGGAGCTGTTTTTT. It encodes CASSPAAGGIGELFF.

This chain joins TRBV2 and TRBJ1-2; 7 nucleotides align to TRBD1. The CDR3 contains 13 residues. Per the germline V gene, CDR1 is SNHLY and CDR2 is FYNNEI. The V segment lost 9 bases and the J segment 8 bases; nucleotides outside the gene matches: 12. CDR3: CARQGFASGGYTF. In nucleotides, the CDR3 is TGTGCCAGACAGGGGTTTGCCTCGGGCGGCTACACCTTC.

Here the CDR3 reads CASRTGSNTEAFF. The CDR3 DNA follows: TGTGCCAGTAGGACAGGATCTAACACTGAAGCTTTCTTT. This sequence joins TRBV19 and TRBJ1-1; a possible D gene is TRBD1 (6 bases). V was shortened by 6 bases and J by 2 bases, with 10 bases between the two germline ends. Germline V gene data show CDR1 as LNHDA and CDR2 as SQIVND (reference sequence). The CDR3 is made up of 13 amino acids.

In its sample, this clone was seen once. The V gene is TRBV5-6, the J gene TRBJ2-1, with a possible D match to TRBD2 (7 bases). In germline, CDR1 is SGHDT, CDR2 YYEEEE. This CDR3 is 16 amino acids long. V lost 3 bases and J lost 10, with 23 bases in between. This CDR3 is CASSSTRGAYPGEQFF. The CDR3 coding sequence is TGTGCCAGCAGCTCTACTCGGGGGGCCTACCCCGGGGAGCAGTTCTTC.

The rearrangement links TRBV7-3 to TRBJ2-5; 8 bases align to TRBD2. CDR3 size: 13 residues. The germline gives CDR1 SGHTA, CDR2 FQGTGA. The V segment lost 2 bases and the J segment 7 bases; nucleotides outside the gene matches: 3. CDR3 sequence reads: CASSLFGGGTQYF. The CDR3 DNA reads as TGTGCCAGCAGCTTATTCGGGGGGGGGACCCAGTACTTC.

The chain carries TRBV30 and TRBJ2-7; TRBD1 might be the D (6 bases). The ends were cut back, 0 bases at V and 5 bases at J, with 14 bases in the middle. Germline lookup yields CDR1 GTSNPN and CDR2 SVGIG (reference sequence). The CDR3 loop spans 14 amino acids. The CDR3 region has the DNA TGTGCCTGGAGTGTGGAAGGGGGTTCGGACGAGCAGTACTTC. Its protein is CAWSVEGGSDEQYF.

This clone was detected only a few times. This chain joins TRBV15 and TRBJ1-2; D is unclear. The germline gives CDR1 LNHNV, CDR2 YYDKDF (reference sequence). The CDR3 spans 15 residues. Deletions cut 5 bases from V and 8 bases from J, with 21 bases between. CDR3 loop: CATSARVGGGMGYTF. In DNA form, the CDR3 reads TGTGCCACCAGCGCACGGGTGGGAGGCGGTATGGGCTACACCTTC. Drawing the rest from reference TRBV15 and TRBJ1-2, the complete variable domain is DAMVIQNPRYQVTQFGKPVTLSCSQTLNHNVMYWYQQKSSQAPKLLFHYYDKDFNNEADTPDNFQSRRPNTSFCFLDIRSPGLGDTAMYLCATSARVGGGMGYTFGSGTRLTVV.

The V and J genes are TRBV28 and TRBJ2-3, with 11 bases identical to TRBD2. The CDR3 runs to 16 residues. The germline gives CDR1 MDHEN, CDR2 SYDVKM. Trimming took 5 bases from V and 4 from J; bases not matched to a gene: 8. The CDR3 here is CASSAASGGRSDTQYF. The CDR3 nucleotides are TGTGCCAGCAGTGCGGCTAGCGGGGGGAGGTCAGATACGCAGTATTTT.

The CDR3 protein is CASSLGGDRSTDTQYF. The CDR3 DNA is TGTGCCAGCAGCTTAGGCGGGGACCGTAGCACAGATACGCAGTATTTT. The rearrangement links TRBV7-2 to TRBJ2-3, with a possible D match to TRBD2 (6 bases). Between the trimmed V and J ends, which lost 1 base and 0 bases, there was a span of 11 bases. Germline CDR1 is SGHTA and CDR2 is FQGNSA. The CDR3 spans 16 residues.

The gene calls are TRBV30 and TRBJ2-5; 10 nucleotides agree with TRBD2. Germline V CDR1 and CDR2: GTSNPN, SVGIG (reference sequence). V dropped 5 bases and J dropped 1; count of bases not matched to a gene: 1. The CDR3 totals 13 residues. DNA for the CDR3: TGTGCCTGGGGGACTAGCGCCCAAGAGACCCAGTACTTC. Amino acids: CAWGTSAQETQYF.

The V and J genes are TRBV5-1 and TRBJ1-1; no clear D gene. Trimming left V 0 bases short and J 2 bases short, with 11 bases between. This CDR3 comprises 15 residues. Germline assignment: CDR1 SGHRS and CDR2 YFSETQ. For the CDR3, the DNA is TGCGCCAGCAGCTTGGCTCCTTCGGTTAACACTGAAGCTTTCTTT. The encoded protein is CASSLAPSVNTEAFF.

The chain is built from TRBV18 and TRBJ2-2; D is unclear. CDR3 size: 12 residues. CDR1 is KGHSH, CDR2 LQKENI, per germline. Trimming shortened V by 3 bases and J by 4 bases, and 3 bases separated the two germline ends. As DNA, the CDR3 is TGTGCCAGCTCACCCGTCACCGGGGAGCTGTTTTTT. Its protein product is CASSPVTGELFF.